This T cell receptor beta chain was captured by sequencing in a study of beta chain features in type 1 diabetes. The overall study: Taken together, all samples contributed some 100 million examined sorted cells.

The V segment lost 4 bases and the J segment 5 bases; nucleotides outside the gene matches: 8. The germline V gene encodes CDR1 SGHNT and CDR2 YYREEE (reference sequence). CDR3 length equals 16 residues. This clone occurred many times. No antigen is known for it. Regarding the study as a whole: PCR might favor shorter templates, equally in patients and controls. Individuals with type 1 diabetes displayed fewer insertions and more deletions at VDJ junctions.

The entirety of the isolated RNA underwent reverse transcription, so expressed TCRB transcripts were sequenced. About 3.57 million reads, on average, came from each naive, central memory and regulatory T cell sample. The repertoire was sequenced with immunoSEQ multiplex PCR; TCRdb's copy has only in-frame clones and lacks some. The data show around 240,000 clones, with over 8.5% seen just once and 0.03% to 0.04% held by the top ten. The clonotype was recovered from a woman under 30 in good health. Sequenced material: naive CD4+ T cells from blood. This chain uses TRBV5-4 with TRBJ2-2, with 10 positions matching TRBD2. The CDR3 nucleotides read TGTGCCAGCAGCACCCGGACTAGCGGTTGGACCGGGGAGCTGTTTTTT. Its protein product is CASSTRTSGWTGELFF.